This T cell receptor (beta chain) appears in the sequencing data of a study of T cell responses to AZD1222 COVID-19 vaccine. Sequencing was performed with immunoSEQ multiplex PCR; in TCRdb, only in-frame clones are kept and a portion is missing. This table holds some 150,000 clones, roughly nine tenths found once. This receptor was identified in an adult in good health. This material consisted of peripheral blood, taken on day 0 of AZD1222 vaccination.

The CDR3 protein is CASSYPQNTGELFF. For the CDR3, the DNA is TGTGCCAGCAGTTACCCCCAGAACACCGGGGAGCTGTTTTTT. The gene calls are TRBV6-5 and TRBJ2-2; no reliable D call. The germline gives CDR1 MNHEY, CDR2 SVGAGI. This CDR3 is built from 14 residues. The ends were cut back, 2 bases at V and 1 base at J, with 5 bases in the middle.